The 13 T cell receptor beta chains below were found in one sample sequenced in a study of shared clonotypes between healthy human individuals. Some clones are missing from TCRdb's copy, which holds only in-frame ones; the method was immunoSEQ multiplex PCR. Of fewer than 3 million clones detected, just under 95% appear once; the ten largest clones hold about 0.41%. Sequenced input: naive CD4+ T cells from PBMCs. Subset indicated: CD45RA+ positively selected. The origin of the receptors is a man between 18 and 35 years old in good health. Some clones in this sample may be carry-over from other donors' samples.

V usage is TRBV30 and J usage is TRBJ2-1, with D uncertain. Trimming removed 1 base at V and 6 bases at J, with 7 bases between. The CDR3 length is 12 residues. Germline-derived CDR1 and CDR2 are GTSNPN and SVGIG (reference sequence). CDR3 coding DNA: TGTGCCTGGAGTGCGGGCAGCAATGAGCAGTTCTTC. Protein product: CAWSAGSNEQFF.

This clone turned up a few times. The genes are TRBV28 and TRBJ1-5; 8 bases fit TRBD1. The V segment lost 6 bases and the J segment 6 bases; nucleotides outside the gene matches: 4. Germline assignment: CDR1 MDHEN and CDR2 SYDVKM. CDR3 size: 13 residues. CDR3 sequence reads: CASSFTGGQPQHF. The CDR3 DNA follows: TGTGCCAGCAGCTTCACAGGGGGTCAGCCCCAGCATTTT.

With regard to this clone: In the same sample, other DNA sequences code for this CDR3. V and J are TRBV6-5 and TRBJ1-2, with no clear D. Trimming took off 0 bases at V and 4 bases at J, with 6 bases between the two ends. Germline V gene data show CDR1 as MNHEY and CDR2 as SVGAGI. This CDR3 comprises 13 residues. CDR3 nucleotides: TGTGCCAGCAGTTACTCTGCGGGCTATGGCTACACCTTC. The encoded protein is CASSYSAGYGYTF.

This clone was counted once. This rearrangement joins TRBV27 to TRBJ2-7; D is ambiguous. This CDR3 contains 14 residues. V was shortened by 7 bases and J by 4 bases, with 17 bases between the two germline ends. Per germline, CDR1 MNHEY and CDR2 SMNVEV (reference sequence). The CDR3 sequence is CASMDWDLPYEQYF. The DNA of the CDR3 is TGTGCCAGCATGGATTGGGATCTCCCTTACGAGCAGTACTTC.

V is TRBV7-9 and J is TRBJ2-3; TRBD1 matches 10 bases. The CDR3 runs to 15 residues. V trimming: 5 bases; J trimming: 2 bases; junction bases outside the gene matches: 4. Germline V CDR1 and CDR2: SEHNR, FQNEAQ (reference sequence). The CDR3 DNA reads TGTGCCAGCAGCCCGGGGACAGGGGCCACAGATACGCAGTATTTT. Translating it yields CASSPGTGATDTQYF.

This clone showed up just a few times. CDR3: CAWSTGTVNTEAFF. The DNA for the CDR3 is TGTGCCTGGAGTACCGGGACAGTGAACACTGAAGCTTTCTTT. This chain uses TRBV30 with TRBJ1-1; 7 nucleotides align to TRBD1. Looked up from germline, CDR1 is GTSNPN and CDR2 is SVGIG (reference sequence). This CDR3 is built from 14 residues. The V gene end was trimmed by 2 bases and the J gene end by 0 bases; junction bases not matched to a gene: 3.

The chain combines TRBV29-1 with TRBJ1-4; 9 positions match TRBD1. Per the germline V gene, CDR1 is SQVTM and CDR2 is ANQGSEA. The CDR3 consists of 14 residues. V lost 5 bases to trimming and J lost 5 bases; unmatched junction nucleotides: 6. The CDR3 sequence is CSVTGGGINEKLFF. CDR3 coding DNA: TGCAGCGTTACAGGGGGCGGGATAAATGAAAAACTGTTTTTT. The variable domain in full, with the rest retrieved from reference TRBV29-1 and TRBJ1-4, is SAVISQKPSRDICQRGTSLTIQCQVDSQVTMMFWYRQQPGQSLTLIATANQGSEATYESGFVIDKFPISRPNLTFSTLTVSNMSPEDSSIYLCSVTGGGINEKLFFGSGTQLSVL.

The chain links TRBV28 to TRBJ2-1; TRBD2 matches at 8 bases. V dropped 3 bases and J dropped 5; count of bases not matched to a gene: 6. Per the germline V gene, CDR1 is MDHEN and CDR2 is SYDVKM. This CDR3 is built from 15 residues. The CDR3 loop is CASSLTGGPNNEQFF. The CDR3, as DNA: TGTGCCAGCAGTTTGACGGGAGGGCCGAACAATGAGCAGTTCTTC.

On this clone itself: The sample carries other DNA sequences with the same CDR3. The J gene is TRBJ2-1, the V gene TRBV2; TRBD2 aligns across 8 bases. Germline V CDR1 and CDR2: SNHLY, FYNNEI. The CDR3 consists of 13 residues. V trimming: 6 bases; J trimming: 4 bases; junction bases outside the gene matches: 2. CDR3 in amino acids: CASRSGSYNEQFF. CDR3 sequence (DNA): TGTGCCAGCAGGAGCGGGAGTTACAATGAGCAGTTCTTC.

The gene calls are TRBV6-5 and TRBJ2-7, with 7 bases fitting TRBD1. The CDR3 is made up of 15 amino acids. V lost 0 bases and J lost 3; bases outside the gene matches: 5. Germline loops: CDR1 MNHEY, CDR2 SVGAGI. The CDR3 DNA follows: TGTGCCAGCAGTTACTCGGGGACAGATGACTACGAGCAGTACTTC. Residues: CASSYSGTDDYEQYF.

V usage is TRBV18 and J usage is TRBJ1-2, with D unclear. Germline V gene data show CDR1 as KGHSH and CDR2 as LQKENI. V dropped 3 bases and J dropped 8 bases, with 7 bases sitting between them. This CDR3 spans 11 amino acids. The CDR3 coding sequence is TGTGCCAGCTCACCGGGCCCAGGCTACACCTTC. It codes for CASSPGPGYTF.

As to this clone: The sample has other DNA sequences that encode this CDR3 too. V and J are TRBV7-9 and TRBJ1-2; TRBD1 might be the D (6 bases). V was cut by 3 bases and J by 4 bases, with 9 bases left in between. CDR1 is SEHNR, CDR2 FQNEAQ, per germline (reference sequence). CDR3 length: 13 residues. DNA for the CDR3: TGTGCCAGCAGCTTTGGACAGCTCTATGGCTACACCTTC. It yields the protein CASSFGQLYGYTF.

The rearrangement links TRBV19 to TRBJ1-5; D uncertain. Trimming removed 5 bases from V and 6 bases from J, with 8 bases in between. Germline V gene sequence: CDR1 LNHDA, CDR2 SQIVND (reference sequence). The CDR3 runs to 12 residues. The CDR3 DNA sequence: TGTGCCAGTAGTCCATGGGTTCAGCCCCAGCATTTT. Residues: CASSPWVQPQHF. The whole variable domain, remainder taken from reference TRBV19 and TRBJ1-5, is DGGITQSPKYLFRKEGQNVTLSCEQNLNHDAMYWYRQDPGQGLRLIYYSQIVNDFQKGDIAEGYSVSREKKESFPLTVTSAQKNPTAFYLCASSPWVQPQHFGDGTRLSIL.